Below, 4 T cell receptor beta chains from the same sample are listed, as sequenced in a study of blood T cell repertoires in COVID-19. TCRdb's table, derived via immunoSEQ multiplex PCR, lists solely in-frame clones and lacks some. The table records around 260,000 clones, approximately 92% of them present only once. The source material was peripheral blood. These receptors all stem from a young adult with COVID-19, enrolled during active disease.

The rearrangement links TRBV5-6 to TRBJ2-3, with 10 positions matching TRBD2. V lost 4 bases to trimming and J lost 4 bases; unmatched junction nucleotides: 9. From germline, CDR1 is SGHDT and CDR2 YYEEEE. The CDR3 consists of 16 residues. The CDR3 DNA reads as TGTGCCAGCAGCGGTGGGGCTAGCGGGAGACCAGATACGCAGTATTTT. It yields the protein CASSGGASGRPDTQYF.

The table lists this clone with a few counts. The sample carries other DNA sequences with the same CDR3. As DNA, the CDR3 is TGTGCCAGCAGCCAAGGACTAGCGGGATCCTACGAGCAGTACTTC. It is translated as CASSQGLAGSYEQYF. The chain couples TRBV4-2 to TRBJ2-7, with 11 bases fitting TRBD2. The germline gives CDR1 LGHNA, CDR2 YNFKEQ. Trimming at V came to 1 base and at J to 1 base, leaving 0 bases not matched to a gene. The CDR3 extends over 15 amino acids.

This clone appeared once. V and J are TRBV3-1 (or the pseudogene TRBV3-2) and TRBJ2-5, with D perhaps matching TRBD1 (5 bases). Trimming removed 4 bases from V and 7 bases from J, with 13 bases in between. Germline CDR1 LGHDT, CDR2 YNNKEL (reference sequence). CDR3 length: 13 amino acids. CDR3 DNA sequence: TGTGCCAGCAGCCTGGACACGCTGGGGACCCAGTACTTC. Its protein product is CASSLDTLGTQYF.

This clone was found once. CDR3 sequence (DNA): TGTGCCAGCAGTGAGGGACAGACTAGCACAGATACGCAGTATTTT. This codes for CASSEGQTSTDTQYF. This chain joins TRBV28 and TRBJ2-3; 7 nucleotides agree with TRBD1. Looked up from germline, CDR1 is MDHEN and CDR2 is SYDVKM. The CDR3 is made up of 15 amino acids. V was clipped by 5 bases and J by 0 bases; unmatched bases: 5.